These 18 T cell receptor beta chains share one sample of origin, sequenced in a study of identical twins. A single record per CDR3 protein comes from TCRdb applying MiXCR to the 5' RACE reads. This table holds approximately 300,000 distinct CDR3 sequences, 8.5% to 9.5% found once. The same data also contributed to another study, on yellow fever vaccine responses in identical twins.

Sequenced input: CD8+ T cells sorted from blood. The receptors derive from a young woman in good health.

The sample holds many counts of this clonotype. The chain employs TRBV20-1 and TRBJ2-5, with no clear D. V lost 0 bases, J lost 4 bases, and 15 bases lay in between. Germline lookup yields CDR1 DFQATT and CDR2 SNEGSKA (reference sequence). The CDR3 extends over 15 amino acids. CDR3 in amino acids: CSARDLGETLETQYF. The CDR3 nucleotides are TGCAGTGCTAGAGATCTGGGCGAAACCCTAGAGACCCAGTACTTC.

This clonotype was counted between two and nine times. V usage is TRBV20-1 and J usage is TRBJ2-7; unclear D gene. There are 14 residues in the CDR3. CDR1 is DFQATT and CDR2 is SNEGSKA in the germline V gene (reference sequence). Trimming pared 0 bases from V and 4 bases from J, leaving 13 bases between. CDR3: CSARDLESNYEQYF. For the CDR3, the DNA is TGCAGTGCTAGAGATCTAGAATCGAATTACGAGCAGTACTTC.

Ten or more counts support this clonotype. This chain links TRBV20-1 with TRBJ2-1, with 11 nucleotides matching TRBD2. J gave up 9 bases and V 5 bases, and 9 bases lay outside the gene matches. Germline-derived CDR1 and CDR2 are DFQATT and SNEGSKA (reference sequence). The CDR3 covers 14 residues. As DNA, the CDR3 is TGCAGTGCTTTTAGCGGGGGGGCCTTTAGTGAGCAGTTCTTC. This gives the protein CSAFSGGAFSEQFF.

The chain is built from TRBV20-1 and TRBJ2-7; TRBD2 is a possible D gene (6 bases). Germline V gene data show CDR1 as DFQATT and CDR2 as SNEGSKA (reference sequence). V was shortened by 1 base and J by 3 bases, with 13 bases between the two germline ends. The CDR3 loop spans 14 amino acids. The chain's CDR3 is CSARVGREHYEQYF. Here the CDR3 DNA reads TGCAGTGCTAGAGTTGGACGGGAGCACTACGAGCAGTACTTC.

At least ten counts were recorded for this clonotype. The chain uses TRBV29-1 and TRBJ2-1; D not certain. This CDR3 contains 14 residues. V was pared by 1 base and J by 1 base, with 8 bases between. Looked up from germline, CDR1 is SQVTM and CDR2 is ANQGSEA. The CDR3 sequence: CSVEVSGSYNEQFF. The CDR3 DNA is TGCAGCGTTGAAGTCTCGGGTTCCTACAATGAGCAGTTCTTC.

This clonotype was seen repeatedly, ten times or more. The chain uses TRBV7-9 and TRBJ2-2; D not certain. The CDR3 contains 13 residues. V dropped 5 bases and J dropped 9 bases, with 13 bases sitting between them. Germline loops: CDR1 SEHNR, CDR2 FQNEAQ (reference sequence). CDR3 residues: CASSPSTSRELFF. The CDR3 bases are TGTGCCAGCAGCCCTTCGACCTCCCGGGAGCTGTTTTTT.

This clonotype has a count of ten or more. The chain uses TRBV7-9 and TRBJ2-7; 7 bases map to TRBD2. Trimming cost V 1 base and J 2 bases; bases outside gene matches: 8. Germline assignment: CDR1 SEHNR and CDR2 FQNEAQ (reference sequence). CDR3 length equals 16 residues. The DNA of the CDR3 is TGTGCCAGCAGCTTAGTGGGTCTAGCGGAAACCTACGAGCAGTACTTC. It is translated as CASSLVGLAETYEQYF.

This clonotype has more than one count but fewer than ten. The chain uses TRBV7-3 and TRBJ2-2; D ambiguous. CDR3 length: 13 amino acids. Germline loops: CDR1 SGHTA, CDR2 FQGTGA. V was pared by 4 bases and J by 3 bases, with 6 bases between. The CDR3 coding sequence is TGTGCCAGCAGCTCCGTTTACACCGGGGAGCTGTTTTTT. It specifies CASSSVYTGELFF.

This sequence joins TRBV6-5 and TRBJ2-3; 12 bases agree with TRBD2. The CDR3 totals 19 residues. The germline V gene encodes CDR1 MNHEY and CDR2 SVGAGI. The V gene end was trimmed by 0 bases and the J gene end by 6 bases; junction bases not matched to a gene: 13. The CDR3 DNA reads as TGTGCCAGCAGTTACTCCCTAGCGGGGGGGCATACCACAACCGATACGCAGTATTTT. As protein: CASSYSLAGGHTTTDTQYF.

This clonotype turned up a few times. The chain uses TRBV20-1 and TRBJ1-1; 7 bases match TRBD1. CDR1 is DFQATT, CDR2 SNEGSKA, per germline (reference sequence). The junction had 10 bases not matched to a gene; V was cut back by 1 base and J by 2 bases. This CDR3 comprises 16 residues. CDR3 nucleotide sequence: TGCAGTGCTAGAGTCTCGAGGGGGCTGGGAAACACTGAAGCTTTCTTT. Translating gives CSARVSRGLGNTEAFF.

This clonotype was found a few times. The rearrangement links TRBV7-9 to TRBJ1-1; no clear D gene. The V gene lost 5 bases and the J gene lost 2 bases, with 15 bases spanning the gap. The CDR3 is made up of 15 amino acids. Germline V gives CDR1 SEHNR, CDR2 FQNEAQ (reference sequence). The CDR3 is CASSAFQEINTEAFF. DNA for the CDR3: TGTGCCAGCAGCGCCTTTCAGGAGATTAACACTGAAGCTTTCTTT.

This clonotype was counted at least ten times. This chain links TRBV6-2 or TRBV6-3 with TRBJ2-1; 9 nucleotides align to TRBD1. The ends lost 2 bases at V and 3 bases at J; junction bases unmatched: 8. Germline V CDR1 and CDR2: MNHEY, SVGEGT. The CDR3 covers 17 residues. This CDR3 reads CASSYTMTGGGYNEQFF. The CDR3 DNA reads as TGTGCCAGCAGTTACACAATGACAGGGGGAGGCTACAATGAGCAGTTCTTC.

The CDR3 sequence is CASSFPPPGPDSYNEQFF. The CDR3 region has the DNA TGTGCCAGCAGTTTCCCCCCCCCGGGGCCAGACTCCTACAATGAGCAGTTCTTC. The gene calls are TRBV28 and TRBJ2-1; D could derive from TRBD1 or TRBD2 (5 bases each). The V end was cut by 3 bases, the J end by 0 bases, with 18 bases between. Germline V gene sequence: CDR1 MDHEN, CDR2 SYDVKM. The CDR3 sequence is 18 residues long.

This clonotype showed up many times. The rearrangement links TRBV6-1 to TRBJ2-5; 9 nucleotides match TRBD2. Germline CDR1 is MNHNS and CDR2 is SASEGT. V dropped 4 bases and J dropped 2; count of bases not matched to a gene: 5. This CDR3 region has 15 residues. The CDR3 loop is CASSGGTSTQETQYF. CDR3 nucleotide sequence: TGTGCCAGCAGTGGGGGGACTAGCACTCAAGAGACCCAGTACTTC.

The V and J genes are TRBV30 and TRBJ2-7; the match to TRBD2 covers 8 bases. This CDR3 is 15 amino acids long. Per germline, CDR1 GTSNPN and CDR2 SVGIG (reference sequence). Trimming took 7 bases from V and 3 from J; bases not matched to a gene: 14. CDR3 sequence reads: CAFTTLGGLVYEQYF. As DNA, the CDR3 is TGTGCCTTCACTACCTTAGGGGGACTAGTCTACGAGCAGTACTTC.

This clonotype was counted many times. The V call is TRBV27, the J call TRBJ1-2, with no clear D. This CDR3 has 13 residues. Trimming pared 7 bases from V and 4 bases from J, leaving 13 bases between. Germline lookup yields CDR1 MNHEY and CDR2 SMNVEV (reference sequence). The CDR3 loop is CASTPGPIYGYTF. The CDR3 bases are TGTGCCAGCACCCCCGGCCCGATCTATGGCTACACCTTC.

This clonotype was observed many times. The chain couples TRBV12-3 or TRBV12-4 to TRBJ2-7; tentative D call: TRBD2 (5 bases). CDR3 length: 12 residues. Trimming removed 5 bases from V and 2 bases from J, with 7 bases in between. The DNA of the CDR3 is TGTGCCAGCAGTCCGGGAACCTACGAGCAGTACTTC. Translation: CASSPGTYEQYF.

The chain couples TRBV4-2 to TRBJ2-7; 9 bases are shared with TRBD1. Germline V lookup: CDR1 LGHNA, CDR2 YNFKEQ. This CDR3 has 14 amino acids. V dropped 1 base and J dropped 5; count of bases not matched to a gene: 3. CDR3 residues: CASSQGRTGDEQYF. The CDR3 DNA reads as TGTGCCAGCAGCCAAGGGAGGACAGGGGACGAGCAGTACTTC.